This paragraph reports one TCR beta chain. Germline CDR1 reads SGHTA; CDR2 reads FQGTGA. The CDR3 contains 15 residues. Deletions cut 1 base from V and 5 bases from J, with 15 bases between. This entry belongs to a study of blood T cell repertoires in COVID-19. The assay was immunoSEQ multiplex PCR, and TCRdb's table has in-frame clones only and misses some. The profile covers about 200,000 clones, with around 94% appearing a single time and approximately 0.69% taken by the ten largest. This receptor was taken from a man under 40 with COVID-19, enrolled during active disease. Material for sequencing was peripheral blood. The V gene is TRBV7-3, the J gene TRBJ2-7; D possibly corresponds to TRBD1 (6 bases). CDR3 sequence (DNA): TGTGCCAGCAGCTTAATCGGGGCAGGGGTCCACGAGCAGTACTTC. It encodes CASSLIGAGVHEQYF.